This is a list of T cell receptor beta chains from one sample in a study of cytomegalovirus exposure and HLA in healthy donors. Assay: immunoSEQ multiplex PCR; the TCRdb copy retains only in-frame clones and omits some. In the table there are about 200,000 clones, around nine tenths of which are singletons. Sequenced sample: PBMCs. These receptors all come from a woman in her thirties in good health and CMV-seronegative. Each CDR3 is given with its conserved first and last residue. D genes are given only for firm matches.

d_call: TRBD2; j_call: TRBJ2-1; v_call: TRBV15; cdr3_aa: CATRMYGGSNNEQFF
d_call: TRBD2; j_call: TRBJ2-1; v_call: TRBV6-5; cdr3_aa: CASSPRTSGNNEQFF
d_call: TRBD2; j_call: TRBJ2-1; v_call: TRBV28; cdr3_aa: CASLTSGRAYNEQFF
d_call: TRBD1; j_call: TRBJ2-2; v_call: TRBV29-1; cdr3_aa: CSVKGPTGANTGELFF
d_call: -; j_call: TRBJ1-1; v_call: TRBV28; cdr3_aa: CASGGWNTEAFF
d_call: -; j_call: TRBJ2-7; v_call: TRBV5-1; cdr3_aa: CASSLDGGQFYEQYF
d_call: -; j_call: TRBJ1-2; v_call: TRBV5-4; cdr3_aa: CASSLVGQGLGYTF
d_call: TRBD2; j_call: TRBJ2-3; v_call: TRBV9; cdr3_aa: CASSHTGGVGTDTQYF
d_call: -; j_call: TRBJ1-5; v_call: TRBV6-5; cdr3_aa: CASSYTSNQPQHF
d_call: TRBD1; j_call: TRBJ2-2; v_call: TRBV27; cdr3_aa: CASRGQGPGELFF
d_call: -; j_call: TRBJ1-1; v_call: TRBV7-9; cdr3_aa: CASSFQQGSTEAFF
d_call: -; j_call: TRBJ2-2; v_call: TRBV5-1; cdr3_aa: CASSKWQGTNTGELFF
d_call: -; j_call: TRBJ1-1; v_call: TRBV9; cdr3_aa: CASSVDGGGNTEAFF
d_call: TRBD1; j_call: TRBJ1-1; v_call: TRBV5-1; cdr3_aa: CASSLAGTGATEAFF
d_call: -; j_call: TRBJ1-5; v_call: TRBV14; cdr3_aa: CASSQDWGVSNQPQHF
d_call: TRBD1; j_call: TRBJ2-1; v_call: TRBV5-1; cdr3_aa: CASSWAEQGEQFF
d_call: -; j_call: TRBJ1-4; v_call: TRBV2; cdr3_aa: CASSEEPGDEKLFF
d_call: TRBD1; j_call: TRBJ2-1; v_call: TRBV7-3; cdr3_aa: CASSDTRQGIISEQFF
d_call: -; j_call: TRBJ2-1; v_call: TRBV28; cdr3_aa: CASSLVGGWNEQFF
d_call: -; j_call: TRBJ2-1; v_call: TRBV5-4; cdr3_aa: CASSRDIQSSYNEQFF
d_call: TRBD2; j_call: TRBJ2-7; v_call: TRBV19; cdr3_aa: CASSIDSAGGIYEQYF
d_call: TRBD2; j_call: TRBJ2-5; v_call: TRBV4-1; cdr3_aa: CASSQDRLREGETQYF
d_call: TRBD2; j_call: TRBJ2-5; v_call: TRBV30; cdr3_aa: CAWSVMGGGETQYF
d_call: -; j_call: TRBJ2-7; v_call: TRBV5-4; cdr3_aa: CASSFRRGLSYEQYF
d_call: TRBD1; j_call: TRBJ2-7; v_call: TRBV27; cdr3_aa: CASRRPGTGEREQYF
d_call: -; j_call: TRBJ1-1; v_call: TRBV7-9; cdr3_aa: CASTLIPGRTEAFF
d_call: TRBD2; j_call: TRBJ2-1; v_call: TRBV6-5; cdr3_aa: CASSYSKLAGTNEQFF
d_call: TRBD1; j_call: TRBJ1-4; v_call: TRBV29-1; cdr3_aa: CSVDQGGGLNEKLFF
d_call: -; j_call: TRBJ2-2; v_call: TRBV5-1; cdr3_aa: CASSLDITGELFF
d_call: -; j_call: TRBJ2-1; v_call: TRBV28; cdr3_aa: CASSPWEVHNEQFF
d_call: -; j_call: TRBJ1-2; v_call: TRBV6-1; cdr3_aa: CASSPGWENYGYTF
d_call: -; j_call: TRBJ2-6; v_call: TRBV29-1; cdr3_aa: CSVEDIGSGANVLTF
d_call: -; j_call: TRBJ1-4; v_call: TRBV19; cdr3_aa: CASSIGQNNEKLFF
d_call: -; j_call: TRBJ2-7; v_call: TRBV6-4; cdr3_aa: CASSREGGYEQYF
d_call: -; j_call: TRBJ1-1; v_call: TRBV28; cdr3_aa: CASTPLEGTEAFF
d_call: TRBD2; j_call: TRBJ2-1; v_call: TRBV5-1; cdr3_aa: CASSLGTSGRAEQFF
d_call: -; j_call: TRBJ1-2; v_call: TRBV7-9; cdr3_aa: CASSSTVSGYGYTF
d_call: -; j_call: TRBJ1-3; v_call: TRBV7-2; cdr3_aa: CASSPAGSGNTIYF
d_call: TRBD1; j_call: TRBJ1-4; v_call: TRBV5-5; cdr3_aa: CASRMTGVSEKLFF
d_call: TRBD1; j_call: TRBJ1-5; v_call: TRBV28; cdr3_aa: CASSSTGAGQPQHF